One sample yielded the 16 T cell receptor beta chains listed below, sequenced in a study of cytomegalovirus exposure and HLA in healthy donors. Assay used: immunoSEQ multiplex PCR; TCRdb lists only in-frame clones, some missing. The data contain about 110,000 clones, approximately 87% of them singletons. Specimen: PBMCs. These receptors were collected from a woman aged 25 to 39 in good health and CMV-seropositive.

This chain connects TRBV5-1 to TRBJ2-1; D ambiguous. Germline V gene data show CDR1 as SGHRS and CDR2 as YFSETQ. The V end was cut by 0 bases, the J end by 6 bases, with 7 bases between. This CDR3 has 13 residues. The CDR3 region is CASSLAFGNEQFF. The CDR3 nucleotides read TGCGCCAGCAGCTTGGCCTTCGGCAATGAGCAGTTCTTC.

J is TRBJ2-3 and V is TRBV4-2, with 9 bases matching TRBD2. Germline V CDR1 and CDR2: LGHNA, YNFKEQ. The CDR3 contains 16 residues. V lost 5 bases and J lost 0; bases outside the gene matches: 6. The CDR3 DNA sequence: TGTGCCAGCAGCTCACCGGGACTAGCTAGCACAGATACGCAGTATTTT. Translating it yields CASSSPGLASTDTQYF.

The chain is built from TRBV6-1 and TRBJ1-4; 9 bases fit TRBD1. V shed 7 bases, J shed 12 bases, and the junction held 6 bases outside the gene matches. Germline CDR1 and CDR2: MNHNS and SASEGT. This CDR3 is built from 12 residues. CDR3 sequence: CASTLQGAELFF. The DNA of the CDR3 is TGTGCCAGCACCTTACAGGGGGCGGAACTGTTTTTT.

The chain couples TRBV5-5 to TRBJ2-2; D might be TRBD2 (6 bases). CDR3 length: 16 amino acids. The germline V and J ends were trimmed by 0 bases and 1 base, with 10 bases remaining between them. Germline CDR1 SGHKS, CDR2 YYEKEE (reference sequence). CDR3 DNA sequence: TGTGCCAGCAGCTTGGCTGGAGGGCGGAACACCGGGGAGCTGTTTTTT. Amino acids: CASSLAGGRNTGELFF.

This chain uses TRBV10-2 with TRBJ1-1; 7 nucleotides align to TRBD1. There are 15 residues in the CDR3. V shed 6 bases, J shed 1 base, and the junction held 8 bases outside the gene matches. Germline V gene lookup returns CDR1 WSHSY and CDR2 SAAADI. The DNA of the CDR3 is TGCGCCAGCAGAAACCACAGGGGCCGGAACACTGAAGCTTTCTTT. Encoded protein: CASRNHRGRNTEAFF.

The chain is built from TRBV2 and TRBJ1-1; perhaps TRBD1 as D (5 bases). Trimming shortened V by 0 bases and J by 1 base, and 9 bases separated the two germline ends. CDR3 size: 15 residues. CDR1 SNHLY and CDR2 FYNNEI come from the germline V gene. The CDR3 DNA follows: TGTGCCAGCAGTGAAGCTCGGGGGGGGAACACTGAAGCTTTCTTT. Amino acids: CASSEARGGNTEAFF.

V gene TRBV6-1 combines with J gene TRBJ1-2, with 7 bases aligning to TRBD1. CDR1 and CDR2 from the germline V gene are MNHNS and SASEGT. V lost 6 bases to trimming and J lost 4 bases; unmatched junction nucleotides: 8. The CDR3 spans 14 residues. The DNA of the CDR3 is TGTGCCAGCAGATCAGGACAGGAGACCTATGGCTACACCTTC. Its translation is CASRSGQETYGYTF.

Ten or more counts support this clone. The rearrangement links TRBV4-1 to TRBJ1-3, with 8 bases matching TRBD1. V dropped 3 bases and J dropped 7; count of bases not matched to a gene: 8. Germline-derived CDR1 and CDR2 are MGHRA and YSYEKL. CDR3 length equals 15 residues. The CDR3 sequence is CASSQPRDRSNTIYF. For the CDR3, the DNA is TGCGCCAGCAGCCAGCCCCGGGACAGGTCCAACACCATATATTTT.

The chain is built from TRBV5-1 and TRBJ2-1, with TRBD2 matching 11 bases. CDR1 is SGHRS, CDR2 YFSETQ, per germline. The CDR3 contains 16 residues. Trimming removed 3 bases from V and 9 bases from J; junction bases left unmatched: 11. CDR3 in DNA: TGCGCCAGCAGCTCCATAGCGGGAGGGCCTGTGGGTGAGCAGTTCTTC. It specifies CASSSIAGGPVGEQFF.

The rearrangement links TRBV15 to TRBJ1-1, with D unclear. Per germline, CDR1 LNHNV and CDR2 YYDKDF (reference sequence). The V gene lost 0 bases and the J gene lost 0 bases, with 8 bases spanning the gap. The CDR3 runs to 15 residues. CDR3 bases: TGTGCCACCAGCAGAGATCCTAAAATGAACACTGAAGCTTTCTTT. Encoded protein: CATSRDPKMNTEAFF.

The chain is built from TRBV4-1 and TRBJ2-1; TRBD1 matches 7 bases. Trimming cost V 6 bases and J 7 bases; bases outside gene matches: 6. CDR1 and CDR2 (germline): MGHRA, YSYEKL. The CDR3 has 13 residues. Written as DNA, the CDR3 is TGCGCCAGCAGGCGGACAGGTAGAAATGAGCAGTTCTTC. This sequence encodes CASRRTGRNEQFF.

The chain recombines TRBV7-2 with TRBJ2-1, with 9 bases fitting TRBD2. The CDR3 contains 15 residues. Trimming cost V 4 bases and J 9 bases; bases outside gene matches: 10. Germline-derived CDR1 and CDR2 are SGHTA and FQGNSA. The chain's CDR3 is CASSYRGGDHFEQFF. Here the CDR3 DNA reads TGTGCCAGCAGCTACCGCGGGGGGGACCATTTTGAGCAGTTCTTC.

The J gene is TRBJ2-4, the V gene TRBV2; weak D call: TRBD2 (5 bases). V was clipped by 6 bases and J by 0 bases, with 6 bases between them. The V gene's germline CDR1 is SNHLY and CDR2 FYNNEI. The CDR3 extends over 13 amino acids. CDR3 amino acids: CASRGLAKNIQYF. The DNA for the CDR3 is TGTGCCAGCAGAGGACTAGCCAAAAACATTCAGTACTTC.

The CDR3 nucleotides are TGTGCCAGCAGCTTAGGACATTACTCCTACGAGCAGTACTTC. Its protein is CASSLGHYSYEQYF. The gene calls are TRBV5-6 and TRBJ2-7, with TRBD1 as a possible D gene (5 bases). Deletions cut 2 bases from V and 0 bases from J, with 9 bases between. CDR1 and CDR2 from the germline V gene are SGHDT and YYEEEE. CDR3 size: 14 residues.

The chain recombines TRBV7-9 with TRBJ2-7; TRBD1 agrees at 9 bases. This CDR3 has 15 amino acids. V gave up 4 bases and J gave up 0 bases; unmatched junction bases: 4. CDR1 is SEHNR, CDR2 FQNEAQ, per germline (reference sequence). The CDR3 sequence: CASSSGTGSSYEQYF. The DNA of the CDR3 is TGTGCCAGCAGCTCGGGGACAGGGAGCTCCTACGAGCAGTACTTC.

The J gene is TRBJ1-4, the V gene TRBV30, with TRBD1 matching over 11 bases. V lost 3 bases, J lost 8 bases, and 8 bases stayed unmatched. Germline CDR1 is GTSNPN and CDR2 is SVGIG (reference sequence). CDR3 length: 15 amino acids. The CDR3 here is CAWSDGTGGQEKLFF. The CDR3 DNA reads as TGTGCCTGGAGCGATGGGACAGGGGGTCAAGAAAAACTGTTTTTT.